The present T cell receptor (beta chain) was sequenced within a study of T cell responses to AZD1222 COVID-19 vaccine. The CDR3 is 14 residues long. Trimming stripped 4 bases from V and 4 bases from J, with 13 bases between. The V gene's germline CDR1 is LGHNT and CDR2 FRNRAP. Study-level points and caveats: Spike-specific TCR breadth and depth grew following two AZD1222 doses.

Remarks on this clone: Its antigen is undetermined.

Assay used: immunoSEQ multiplex PCR; TCRdb lists only in-frame clones, some missing. This table has some 120,000 clones, around 85% appearing once. The rearrangement uses TRBV12-5 and TRBJ2-5; D call uncertain. The TCR sequence derives from an adult in good health. This specimen was peripheral blood, taken on day 0 of MenACWY control vaccination. DNA of the CDR3: TGTGCTAGTGGTTCTTCCGGGCGACGAGAGACCCAGTACTTC. This encodes CASGSSGRRETQYF.